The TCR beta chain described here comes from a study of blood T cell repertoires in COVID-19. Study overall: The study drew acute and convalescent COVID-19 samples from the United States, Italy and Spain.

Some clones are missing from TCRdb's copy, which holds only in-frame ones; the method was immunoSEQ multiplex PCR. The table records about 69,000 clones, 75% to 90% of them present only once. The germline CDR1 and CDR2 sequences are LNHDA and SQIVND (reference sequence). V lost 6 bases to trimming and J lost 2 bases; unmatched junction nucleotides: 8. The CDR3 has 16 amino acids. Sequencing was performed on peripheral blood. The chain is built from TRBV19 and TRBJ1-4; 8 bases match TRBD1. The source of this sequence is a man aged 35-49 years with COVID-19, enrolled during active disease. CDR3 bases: TGTGCCAGTAGGCCGGTGACAGGGGTTACTAATGAAAAACTGTTTTTT. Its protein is CASRPVTGVTNEKLFF.